The 9 T cell receptor beta chains presented below share a single source sample, sequenced in a study of chemoradiotherapy in HPV16-positive cancers. The data were produced by immunoSEQ multiplex PCR, yet TCRdb's version contains in-frame clones alone and is incomplete. In the table there are around 20,000 clones, around 75% of which are singletons. Collection took place from a patient who underwent chemoradiotherapy. The receptors here all came from a human donor with HPV-associated anogenital cancer.

The genes are TRBV7-2 and TRBJ2-7; no clear D gene. The germline V gene has CDR1 SGHTA and CDR2 FQGNSA. The CDR3 length is 14 residues. V dropped 0 bases and J dropped 3 bases, with 9 bases sitting between them. CDR3 amino acids: CASSLASSNYEQYF. In DNA form, the CDR3 reads TGTGCCAGCAGCTTAGCGTCCAGCAACTACGAGCAGTACTTC.

The chain uses TRBV18 and TRBJ2-5; D is undetermined. The CDR3 runs to 14 residues. Germline-derived CDR1 and CDR2 are KGHSH and LQKENI. V lost 2 bases to trimming and J lost 2 bases, with 9 bases between them. CDR3 nucleotides: TGTGCCAGCTCACCAAGGGCACAGCAAGAGACCCAGTACTTC. Amino acid sequence: CASSPRAQQETQYF. Drawing the rest from reference TRBV18 and TRBJ2-5, the complete variable domain is NAGVMQNPRHLVRRRGQEARLRCSPMKGHSHVYWYRQLPEEGLKFMVYLQKENIIDESGMPKERFSAEFPKEGPSILRIQQVVRGDSAAYFCASSPRAQQETQYFGPGTRLLVL.

This clone was seen more than once but under ten times. The chain carries TRBV5-1 and TRBJ1-2; D remains ambiguous. Germline CDR1 and CDR2: SGHRS and YFSETQ. V lost 4 bases and J lost 2, with 12 bases in between. The CDR3 totals 14 residues. The CDR3 sequence: CASSPAGENYGYTF. CDR3 sequence (DNA): TGCGCCAGCAGCCCAGCGGGCGAAAACTATGGCTACACCTTC. The entire variable domain, with the rest obtained from reference TRBV5-1 and TRBJ1-2, is as follows: KAGVTQTPRYLIKTRGQQVTLSCSPISGHRSVSWYQQTPGQGLQFLFEYFSETQRNKGNFPGRFSGRQFSNSRSEMNVSTLELGDSALYLCASSPAGENYGYTFGSGTRLTVV.

The chain combines TRBV4-3 with TRBJ1-2, with 7 bases that match TRBD1. Germline values: CDR1 LGHNA, CDR2 YSLEER. The CDR3 covers 16 residues. V lost 0 bases to trimming and J lost 4 bases; unmatched junction nucleotides: 8. The CDR3 region has the DNA TGCGCCAGCAGCCAAGATCGGACAGGCCGAGGCTATGGCTACACCTTC. As protein: CASSQDRTGRGYGYTF.

J is TRBJ2-1 and V is TRBV19, with 10 bases fitting TRBD2. Germline lookup yields CDR1 LNHDA and CDR2 SQIVND (reference sequence). J was trimmed by 8 bases and V by 3 bases; bases with no gene match: 10. The CDR3 is made up of 16 amino acids. The CDR3 region is CASSIRSSGSPDEQFF. Written as DNA, the CDR3 is TGTGCCAGTAGTATTAGGTCTAGCGGGAGTCCGGATGAGCAGTTCTTC.

This clone was counted between two and nine times. The V call is TRBV19, the J call TRBJ1-3; unclear D gene. Germline lookup yields CDR1 LNHDA and CDR2 SQIVND (reference sequence). V lost 4 bases and J lost 0, with 10 bases in between. The CDR3 loop spans 15 amino acids. The CDR3 DNA is TGTGCCAGTAGTAAGGACCCAATCTCTGGAAACACCATATATTTT. This codes for CASSKDPISGNTIYF.

The rearrangement links TRBV19 to TRBJ2-7; 7 bases align to TRBD1. The ends lost 4 bases at V and 3 bases at J; junction bases unmatched: 3. CDR1 LNHDA and CDR2 SQIVND come from the germline V gene (reference sequence). The CDR3 has 13 amino acids. The CDR3 DNA sequence: TGTGCCAGTAGTACGGACAGGTACTACGAGCAGTACTTC. Translated: CASSTDRYYEQYF.

The CDR3 is CASSQGRFSSYNEQFF. Here the CDR3 DNA reads TGCGCCAGCAGCCAAGGTAGATTTAGCTCCTACAATGAGCAGTTCTTC. This rearrangement joins TRBV4-3 to TRBJ2-1; D gene ambiguous. The germline V and J ends were trimmed by 1 base and 0 bases, with 10 bases remaining between them. This CDR3 region has 16 residues. Germline lookup yields CDR1 LGHNA and CDR2 YSLEER.

V and J are TRBV5-5 and TRBJ1-1; D call uncertain. This CDR3 contains 13 residues. V was shortened by 2 bases and J by 1 base, with 6 bases between the two germline ends. Germline CDR1 is SGHKS and CDR2 is YYEKEE (reference sequence). The CDR3 sequence: CASSLKRNTEAFF. CDR3 bases: TGTGCCAGCAGCTTAAAACGGAACACTGAAGCTTTCTTT.